This TCR beta chain was captured in a study of blood T cell repertoires in COVID-19. Germline assignment: CDR1 SEHNR and CDR2 FQNEAQ (reference sequence). The CDR3 covers 14 residues. The V and J ends lost 6 bases and 1 base, in that order; junction bases with no gene match: 3. Clones were read by immunoSEQ multiplex PCR, and TCRdb kept only the in-frame ones, dropping some. The sample records 65,000 to 90,000 clones, about 83% being singletons. The rearrangement uses TRBV7-9 and TRBJ2-7; 10 nucleotides agree with TRBD2. The sequence was collected from a man younger than 40 with acute or convalescent COVID-19. The source material was peripheral blood. This CDR3 reads CASRSSGSSYEQYF. The CDR3 DNA is TGTGCCAGCAGATCTAGCGGGAGTTCCTACGAGCAGTACTTC.